The entry below describes one T cell receptor (beta chain). As yet, its antigen is unknown. The data derive from a study of spatial heterogeneity in lung cancer. Study background: Median follow-up for sequenced PBMC samples was roughly 22 months after resection, when such samples existed.

Trimming at V came to 6 bases and at J to 7 bases, leaving 8 bases not matched to a gene. The CDR3 is made up of 13 amino acids. Germline V gene data show CDR1 as DFQATT and CDR2 as SNEGSKA (reference sequence). The study's findings and limits: At resection, ubiquitous expanded tumor TCRs appeared in blood more than at follow-up.

TCR cDNA molecules each had a unique molecular identifier. TCRdb reprocessed the 5' RACE reads via MiXCR and lists one record per CDR3 protein. The table has roughly 32,000 distinct CDR3 sequences, less than 11% seen once. Regarding time point: blood at routine non-recurrence follow-up after resection. Material for sequencing was whole RNA from tumor, nontumor lung or frozen PBMC, left unsorted. The input for sequencing was PBMCs, taken at follow-up. The V gene is TRBV20-1, the J gene TRBJ2-1; 8 nucleotides align to TRBD1. This clonotype originated in a female donor with early-stage non-small cell lung cancer. This CDR3 reads CSASRTGRNEQFF. As DNA, the CDR3 is TGCAGTGCCAGCCGGACAGGGCGGAATGAGCAGTTCTTC.